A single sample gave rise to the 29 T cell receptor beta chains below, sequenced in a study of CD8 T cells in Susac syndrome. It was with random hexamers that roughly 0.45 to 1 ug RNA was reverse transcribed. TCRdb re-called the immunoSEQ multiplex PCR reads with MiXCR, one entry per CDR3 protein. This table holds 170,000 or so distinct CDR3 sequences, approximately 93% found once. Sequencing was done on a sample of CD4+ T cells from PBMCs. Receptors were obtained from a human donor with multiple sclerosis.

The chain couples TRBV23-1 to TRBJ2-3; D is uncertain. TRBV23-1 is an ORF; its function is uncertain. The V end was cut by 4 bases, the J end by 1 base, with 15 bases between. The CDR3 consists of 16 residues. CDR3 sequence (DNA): TGCGCCAGCAGTCCCCCCACGCAGGTTGGCACAGATACGCAGTATTTT. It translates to CASSPPTQVGTDTQYF.

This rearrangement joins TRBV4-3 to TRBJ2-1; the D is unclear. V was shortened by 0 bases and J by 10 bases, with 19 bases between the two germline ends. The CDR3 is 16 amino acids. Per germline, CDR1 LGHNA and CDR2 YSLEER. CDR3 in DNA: TGCGCCAGCAGCCAAGATAGCCCCGTACAAGGCAGGGAGCAGTTCTTC. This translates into CASSQDSPVQGREQFF.

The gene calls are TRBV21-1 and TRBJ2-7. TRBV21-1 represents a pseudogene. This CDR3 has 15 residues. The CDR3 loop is CASSKEIYSSYEQYF. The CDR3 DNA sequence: TGTGCCAGCAGCAAAGAAATCTACAGCTCCTACGAGCAGTACTTC.

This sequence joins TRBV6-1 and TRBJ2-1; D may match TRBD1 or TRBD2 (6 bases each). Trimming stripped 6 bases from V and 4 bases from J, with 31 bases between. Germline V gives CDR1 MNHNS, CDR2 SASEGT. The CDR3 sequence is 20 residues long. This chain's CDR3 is CASSTFGRVPGALRYNEQFF. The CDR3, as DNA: TGTGCCAGCAGCACCTTTGGTCGGGTCCCGGGGGCCCTTCGTTACAATGAGCAGTTCTTC.

The CDR3 region is CASSSGLKGQFF. DNA of the CDR3: TGTGCCAGCAGTTCGGGCCTCAAGGGGCAGTTCTTC. The chain joins TRBV28 to TRBJ2-1; D gene ambiguous. Germline V CDR1 and CDR2: MDHEN, SYDVKM. The CDR3 spans 12 residues. V gave up 4 bases and J gave up 12 bases, with 13 bases separating them.

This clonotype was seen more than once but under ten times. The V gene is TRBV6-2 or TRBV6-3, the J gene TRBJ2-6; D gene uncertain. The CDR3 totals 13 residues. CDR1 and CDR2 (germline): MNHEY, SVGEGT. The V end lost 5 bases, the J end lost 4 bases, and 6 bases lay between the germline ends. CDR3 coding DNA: TGTGCCAGCAGTCTAAGGGGGGCCAACGTCCTGACTTTC. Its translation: CASSLRGANVLTF.

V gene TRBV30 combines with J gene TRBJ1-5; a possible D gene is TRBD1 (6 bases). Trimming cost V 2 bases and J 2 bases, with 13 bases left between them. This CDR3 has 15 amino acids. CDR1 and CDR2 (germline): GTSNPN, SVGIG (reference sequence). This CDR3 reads CAWSHQAGGNQPQHF. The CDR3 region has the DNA TGTGCCTGGAGTCACCAAGCAGGGGGCAATCAGCCCCAGCATTTT.

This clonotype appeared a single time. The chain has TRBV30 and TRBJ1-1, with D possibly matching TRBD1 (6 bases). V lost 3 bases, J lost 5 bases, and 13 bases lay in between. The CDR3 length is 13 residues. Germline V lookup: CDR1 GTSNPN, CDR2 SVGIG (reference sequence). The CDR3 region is CAWSANRVTEAFF. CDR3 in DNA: TGTGCCTGGAGCGCAAACAGGGTGACTGAAGCTTTCTTT.

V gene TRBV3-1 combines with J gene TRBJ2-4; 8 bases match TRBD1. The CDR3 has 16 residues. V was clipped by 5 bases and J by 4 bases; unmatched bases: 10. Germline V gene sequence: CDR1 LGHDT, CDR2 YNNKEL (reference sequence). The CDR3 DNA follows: TGTGCCAGCAGCTCTCCTACCCGGGACAGGAAAAACATTCAGTACTTC. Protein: CASSSPTRDRKNIQYF. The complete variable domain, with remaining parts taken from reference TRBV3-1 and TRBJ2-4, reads DTAVSQTPKYLVTQMGNDKSIKCEQNLGHDTMYWYKQDSKKFLKIMFSYNNKELIINETVPNRFSPKSPDKAHLNLHINSLELGDSAVYFCASSSPTRDRKNIQYFGAGTRLSVL.

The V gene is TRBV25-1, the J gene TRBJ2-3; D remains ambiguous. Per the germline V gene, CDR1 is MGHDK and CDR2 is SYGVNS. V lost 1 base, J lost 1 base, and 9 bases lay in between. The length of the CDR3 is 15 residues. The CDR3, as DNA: TGTGCCAGCAGTGAATTGGGCCTTGGCACAGATACGCAGTATTTT. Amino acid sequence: CASSELGLGTDTQYF.

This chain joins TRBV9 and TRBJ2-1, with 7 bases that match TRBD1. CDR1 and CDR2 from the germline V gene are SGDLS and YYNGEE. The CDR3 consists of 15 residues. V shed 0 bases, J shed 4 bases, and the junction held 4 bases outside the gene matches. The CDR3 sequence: CASSVEEQGYNEQFF. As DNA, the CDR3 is TGTGCCAGCAGCGTAGAGGAACAGGGGTACAATGAGCAGTTCTTC.

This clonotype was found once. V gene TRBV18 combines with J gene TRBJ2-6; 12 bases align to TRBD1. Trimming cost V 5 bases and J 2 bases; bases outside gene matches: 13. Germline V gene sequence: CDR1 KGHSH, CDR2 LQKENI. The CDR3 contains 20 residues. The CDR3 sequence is CASSSRLPGQGATGANVLTF. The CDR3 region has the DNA TGTGCCAGCTCATCGAGACTGCCGGGACAGGGGGCGACTGGGGCCAACGTCCTGACTTTC.

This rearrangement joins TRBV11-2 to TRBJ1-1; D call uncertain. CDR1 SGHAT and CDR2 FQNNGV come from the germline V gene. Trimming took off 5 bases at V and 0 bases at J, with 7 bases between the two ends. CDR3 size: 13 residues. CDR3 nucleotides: TGTGCCAGCAGCGTACAGATGAACACTGAAGCTTTCTTT. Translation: CASSVQMNTEAFF. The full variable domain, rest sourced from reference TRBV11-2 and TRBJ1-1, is EAGVAQSPRYKIIEKRQSVAFWCNPISGHATLYWYQQILGQGPKLLIQFQNNGVVDDSQLPKDRFSAERLKGVDSTLKIQPAKLEDSAVYLCASSVQMNTEAFFGQGTRLTVV.

The CDR3 sequence is CASSFDRGGYTF. In DNA form, the CDR3 reads TGCGCCAGCAGCTTCGACAGGGGTGGCTACACCTTC. This rearrangement joins TRBV5-1 to TRBJ1-2; 8 bases match TRBD1. The length of the CDR3 is 12 residues. Germline CDR1 reads SGHRS; CDR2 reads YFSETQ. Unmatched junction bases numbered 1, after V lost 2 bases and J lost 7 bases. The full variable domain, its missing parts supplied by reference TRBV5-1 and TRBJ1-2, is KAGVTQTPRYLIKTRGQQVTLSCSPISGHRSVSWYQQTPGQGLQFLFEYFSETQRNKGNFPGRFSGRQFSNSRSEMNVSTLELGDSALYLCASSFDRGGYTFGSGTRLTVV.

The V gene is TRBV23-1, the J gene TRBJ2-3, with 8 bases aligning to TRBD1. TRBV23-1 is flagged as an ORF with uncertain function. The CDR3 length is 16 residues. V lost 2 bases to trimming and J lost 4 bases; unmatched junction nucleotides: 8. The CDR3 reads CASSQLDRDRADTQYF. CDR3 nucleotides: TGCGCCAGCAGTCAACTGGACAGGGATCGCGCAGATACGCAGTATTTT.

As DNA, the CDR3 is TGCGCCAGCGTAGGAACGGACACTGAAGCTTTCTTT. It translates to CASVGTDTEAFF. This sequence joins TRBV4-3 and TRBJ1-1, with D uncertain. This CDR3 is 12 amino acids long. The V end lost 8 bases, the J end lost 3 bases, and 10 bases lay between the germline ends. Germline CDR1 and CDR2: LGHNA and YSLEER.

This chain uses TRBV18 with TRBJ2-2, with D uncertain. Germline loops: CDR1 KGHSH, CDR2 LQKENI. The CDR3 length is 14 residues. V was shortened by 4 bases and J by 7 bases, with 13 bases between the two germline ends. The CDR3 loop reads CASSRSGLGGELFF. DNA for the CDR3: TGTGCCAGCTCACGTTCCGGTCTAGGCGGGGAGCTGTTTTTT.

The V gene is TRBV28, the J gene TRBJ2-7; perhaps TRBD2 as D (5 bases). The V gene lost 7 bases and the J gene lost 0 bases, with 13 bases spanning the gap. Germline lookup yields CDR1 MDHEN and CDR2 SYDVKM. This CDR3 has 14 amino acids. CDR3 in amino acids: CASTGAGGSYEQYF. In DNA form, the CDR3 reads TGTGCCAGCACGGGTGCCGGAGGCTCCTACGAGCAGTACTTC.

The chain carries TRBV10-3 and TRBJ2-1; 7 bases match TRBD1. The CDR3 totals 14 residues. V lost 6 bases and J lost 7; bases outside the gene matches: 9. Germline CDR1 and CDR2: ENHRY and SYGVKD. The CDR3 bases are TGTGCCATCAGCCCAAGACAGGGTACGAATGAGCAGTTCTTC. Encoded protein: CAISPRQGTNEQFF.

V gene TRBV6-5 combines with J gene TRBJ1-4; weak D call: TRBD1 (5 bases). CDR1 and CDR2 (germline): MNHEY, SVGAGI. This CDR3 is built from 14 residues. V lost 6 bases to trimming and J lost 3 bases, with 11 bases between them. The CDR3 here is CASRDSGSNEKLFF. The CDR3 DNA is TGTGCCAGCAGAGACAGTGGATCTAATGAAAAACTGTTTTTT.

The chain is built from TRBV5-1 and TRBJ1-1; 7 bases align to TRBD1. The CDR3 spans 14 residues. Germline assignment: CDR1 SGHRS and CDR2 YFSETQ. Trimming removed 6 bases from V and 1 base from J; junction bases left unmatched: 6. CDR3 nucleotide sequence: TGCGCCAGCACCTCGGGACAGACGAACACTGAAGCTTTCTTT. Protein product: CASTSGQTNTEAFF.

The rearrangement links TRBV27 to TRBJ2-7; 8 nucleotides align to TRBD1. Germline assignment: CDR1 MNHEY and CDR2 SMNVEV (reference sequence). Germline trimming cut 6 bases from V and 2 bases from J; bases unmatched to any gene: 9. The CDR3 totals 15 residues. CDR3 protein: CASSRGQVGTYEQYF. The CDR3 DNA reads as TGTGCCAGCAGCCGGGGACAGGTTGGCACCTACGAGCAGTACTTC.

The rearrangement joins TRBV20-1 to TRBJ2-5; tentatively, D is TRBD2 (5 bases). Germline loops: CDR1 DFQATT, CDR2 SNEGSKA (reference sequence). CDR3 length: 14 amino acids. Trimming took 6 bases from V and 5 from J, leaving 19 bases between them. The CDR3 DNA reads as TGCAGTGCGTCGGCTAGCCCTACGGTGGAGACCCAGTACTTC. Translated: CSASASPTVETQYF.

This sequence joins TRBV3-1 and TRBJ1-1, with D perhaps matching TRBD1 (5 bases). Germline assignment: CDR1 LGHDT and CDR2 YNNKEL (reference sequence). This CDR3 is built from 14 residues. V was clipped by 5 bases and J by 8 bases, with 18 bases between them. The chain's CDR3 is CASSLGRQTTEAFF. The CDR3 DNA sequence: TGTGCCAGCAGCTTAGGAAGACAGACAACGGAAGCTTTCTTT.

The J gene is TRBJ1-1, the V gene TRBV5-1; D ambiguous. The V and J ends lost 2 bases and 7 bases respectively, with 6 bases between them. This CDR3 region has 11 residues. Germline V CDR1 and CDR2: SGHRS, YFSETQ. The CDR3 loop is CASSLMGEAFF. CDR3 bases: TGCGCCAGCAGCTTAATGGGTGAAGCTTTCTTT.

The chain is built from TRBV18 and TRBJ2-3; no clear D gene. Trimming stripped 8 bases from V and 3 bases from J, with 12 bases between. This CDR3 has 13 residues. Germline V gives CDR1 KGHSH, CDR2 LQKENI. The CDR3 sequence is CASPGLRTDTQYF. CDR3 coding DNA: TGTGCCAGCCCCGGGTTGCGGACAGATACGCAGTATTTT. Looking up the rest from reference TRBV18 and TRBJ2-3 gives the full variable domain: NAGVMQNPRHLVRRRGQEARLRCSPMKGHSHVYWYRQLPEEGLKFMVYLQKENIIDESGMPKERFSAEFPKEGPSILRIQQVVRGDSAAYFCASPGLRTDTQYFGPGTRLTVL.

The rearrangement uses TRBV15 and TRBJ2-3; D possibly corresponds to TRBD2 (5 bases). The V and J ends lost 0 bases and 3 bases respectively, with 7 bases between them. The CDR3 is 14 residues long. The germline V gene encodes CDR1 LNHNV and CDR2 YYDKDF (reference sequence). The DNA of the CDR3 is TGTGCCACCAGCAGAGATCGGACTACAGATACGCAGTATTTT. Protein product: CATSRDRTTDTQYF.

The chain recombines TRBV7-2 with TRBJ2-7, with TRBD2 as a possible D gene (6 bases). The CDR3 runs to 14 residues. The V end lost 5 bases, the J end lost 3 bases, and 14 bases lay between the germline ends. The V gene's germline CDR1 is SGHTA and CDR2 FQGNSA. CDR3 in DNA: TGTGCCAGCAGCCGGTCGGGGGTGGGCTACGAGCAGTACTTC. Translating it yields CASSRSGVGYEQYF.

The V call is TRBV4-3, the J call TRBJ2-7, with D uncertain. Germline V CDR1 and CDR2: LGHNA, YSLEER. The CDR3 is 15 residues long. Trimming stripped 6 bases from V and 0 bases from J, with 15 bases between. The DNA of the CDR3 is TGCGCCAGCAGTCCTGACCGCGTGAGCTCCTACGAGCAGTACTTC. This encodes CASSPDRVSSYEQYF.